These T cell receptor beta chains were read from a single sample in a study of control samples from healthy donors and cancer patients. Only in-frame clones appear in the TCRdb table, and some are missing; sequencing was by immunoSEQ multiplex PCR. Of around 250,000 clones in the sample, over 75% are singletons; the top ten hold approximately 12%. The sequencing input was PBMCs. The receptors stem from a woman aged 55-75 years with lung cancer. Each CDR3 is given with its conserved first and last residue.

v_gene: TRBV7-2; j_gene: TRBJ2-7; CDR3aa: CASSLVSEQYF
v_gene: TRBV5-1; j_gene: TRBJ2-3; CDR3aa: CASSLGTFSSTDTQYF
v_gene: TRBV6-6; j_gene: TRBJ1-2; CDR3aa: CASSYEGGGYGYTF
v_gene: TRBV5-5; j_gene: TRBJ2-3; CDR3aa: CASSLEHGRRDTQYF
v_gene: TRBV9; j_gene: TRBJ2-3; CDR3aa: CASSVGPGVGTDTQYF
v_gene: TRBV11-2; j_gene: TRBJ1-1; CDR3aa: CASSLVQGIGRAFF
v_gene: TRBV5-1; j_gene: TRBJ1-4; CDR3aa: CASSLKAGKLFF
v_gene: TRBV19; j_gene: TRBJ2-7; CDR3aa: CASTPYRTYYEQYF
v_gene: TRBV5-1; j_gene: TRBJ1-2; CDR3aa: CASSLGTGARNYGYTF
v_gene: TRBV3-1/TRBV3-2; j_gene: TRBJ2-7; CDR3aa: CASSRISYEQYF
v_gene: TRBV5-4; j_gene: TRBJ2-2; CDR3aa: CASSLGGRVGELFF
v_gene: TRBV20-1; j_gene: TRBJ2-1; CDR3aa: CSATRTQQFF
v_gene: TRBV3-1/TRBV3-2; j_gene: TRBJ2-7; CDR3aa: CASSLSRGSYEQYF
v_gene: TRBV27; j_gene: TRBJ2-5; CDR3aa: CASRTGRETQYF
v_gene: TRBV7-9; j_gene: TRBJ1-4; CDR3aa: CASSLRQGNEKLFF
v_gene: TRBV6-1; j_gene: TRBJ2-5; CDR3aa: CASSEYVAGGETQYF
v_gene: TRBV3-1/TRBV3-2; j_gene: TRBJ1-4; CDR3aa: CASSQDRFKNEKLFF
v_gene: TRBV3-1/TRBV3-2; j_gene: TRBJ1-1; CDR3aa: CASSQNTEAFF
v_gene: TRBV6-5; j_gene: TRBJ1-4; CDR3aa: CASSSVGPTSEKLFF
v_gene: TRBV5-4; j_gene: TRBJ2-3; CDR3aa: CASSLAPSGRSDTQYF
v_gene: TRBV3-1/TRBV3-2; j_gene: TRBJ2-5; CDR3aa: CASSRGDRGRETQYF
v_gene: TRBV5-1; j_gene: TRBJ1-3; CDR3aa: CASSLTFYGQGTLNTIYF
v_gene: TRBV9; j_gene: TRBJ1-1; CDR3aa: CASSVATGNTEAFF
v_gene: TRBV19; j_gene: TRBJ2-1; CDR3aa: CASIPNSGRTYNEQFF
v_gene: TRBV25-1; j_gene: TRBJ2-7; CDR3aa: CASSESSGRAYEQYF
v_gene: TRBV6-5; j_gene: TRBJ1-6; CDR3aa: CASRQGAVSRPLHF
v_gene: TRBV6-2/TRBV6-3; j_gene: TRBJ2-1; CDR3aa: CASGLRGSYNEQFF
v_gene: TRBV9; j_gene: TRBJ2-5; CDR3aa: CASSVGTSGAKTQYF
v_gene: TRBV30; j_gene: TRBJ1-2; CDR3aa: CAWSVQFSGDGYTF
v_gene: TRBV6-5; j_gene: TRBJ1-1; CDR3aa: CASSYRIGTANTEAFF
v_gene: TRBV6-5; j_gene: TRBJ2-1; CDR3aa: CASTDRGYTTFF
v_gene: TRBV5-1; j_gene: TRBJ2-1; CDR3aa: CASSPQGAGEQFF
v_gene: TRBV16; j_gene: TRBJ1-1; CDR3aa: CASSQSGTGNTEAFF
v_gene: TRBV7-6; j_gene: TRBJ1-1; CDR3aa: CASSLEPGGRSEAFF
v_gene: TRBV5-1; j_gene: TRBJ2-7; CDR3aa: CASRSGTGPYEQYF
v_gene: TRBV7-2; j_gene: TRBJ1-6; CDR3aa: CASSAGTFYSPLHF
v_gene: TRBV7-2; j_gene: TRBJ2-6; CDR3aa: CASSPDSGANVLTF
v_gene: TRBV6-1; j_gene: TRBJ1-1; CDR3aa: CASSDRVLIGAEAFF
v_gene: TRBV5-1; j_gene: TRBJ2-3; CDR3aa: CASSLAQGSDTQYF
v_gene: TRBV3-1/TRBV3-2; j_gene: TRBJ2-7; CDR3aa: CASSPLENYEQYF
v_gene: TRBV11-2; j_gene: TRBJ2-2; CDR3aa: CASSPLQNTGELFF
v_gene: TRBV21-1; j_gene: TRBJ1-5; CDR3aa: CASSKASGGPSGFQPQHF
v_gene: TRBV19; j_gene: TRBJ1-5; CDR3aa: CASSLLGEGNQPQHF
v_gene: TRBV7-9; j_gene: TRBJ2-5; CDR3aa: CASSYGTMRLAGGETQYF
v_gene: TRBV7-9; j_gene: TRBJ2-7; CDR3aa: CASSLESGGLSYEQYF
v_gene: TRBV18; j_gene: TRBJ1-3; CDR3aa: CASSPPTNSGNTIYF
v_gene: TRBV7-9; j_gene: TRBJ1-6; CDR3aa: CASSPNTSPLHF